This T cell receptor (beta chain) is drawn from a study of CD8+ T cells in alopecia areata. V lost 3 bases and J 0 bases, leaving 8 bases between the germline ends. This CDR3 contains 14 residues. Germline lookup yields CDR1 SGHNT and CDR2 YENEEA. Investigators isolated RNA and reverse transcribed it into cDNA to act as the sequencing template. Measured with immunoSEQ multiplex PCR; TCRdb has only the in-frame clones, and not every one. The table lists fewer than 250,000 clones, approximately 52% of them singletons. The source was CD4+ T cells sorted from blood, collected at week 0. This sequence originates from a human donor with alopecia areata. The V gene is TRBV11-3, the J gene TRBJ1-1; maybe TRBD1 (5 bases). The CDR3 protein is CASSFRGMNTEAFF. DNA for the CDR3: TGTGCCAGCAGCTTTCGGGGGATGAACACTGAAGCTTTCTTT.